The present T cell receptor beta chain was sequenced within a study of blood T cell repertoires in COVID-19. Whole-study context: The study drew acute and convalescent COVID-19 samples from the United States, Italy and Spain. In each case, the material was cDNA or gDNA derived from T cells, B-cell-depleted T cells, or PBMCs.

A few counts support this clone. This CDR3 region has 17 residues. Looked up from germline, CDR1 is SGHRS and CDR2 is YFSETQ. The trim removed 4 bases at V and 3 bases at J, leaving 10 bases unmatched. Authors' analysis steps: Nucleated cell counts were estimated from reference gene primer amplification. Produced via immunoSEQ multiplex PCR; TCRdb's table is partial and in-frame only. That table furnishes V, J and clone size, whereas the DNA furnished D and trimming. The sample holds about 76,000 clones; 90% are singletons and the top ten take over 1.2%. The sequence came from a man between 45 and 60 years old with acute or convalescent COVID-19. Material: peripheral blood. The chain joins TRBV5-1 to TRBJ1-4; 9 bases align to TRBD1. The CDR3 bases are TGCGCCAGCAGCCCGGCCGGGACAGGGACACCTAATGAAAAACTGTTTTTT. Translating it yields CASSPAGTGTPNEKLFF.